Included here is one T cell receptor (beta chain) sequence, with context. As yet, its antigen is unknown. The sample is drawn from a study of shared clonotypes between healthy human individuals. Samples underwent the assay at deep level. Sorted-subset replicate PCR reactions were performed with roughly 200 ng DNA, corresponding to roughly 27,000 T cell genomes. Only in-frame clones appear in the TCRdb table, and some are missing; sequencing was by immunoSEQ multiplex PCR. Here the sample spans roughly 2,300,000 clones, 80% to 95% being singletons. Study findings and constraints: Clonotype sharing across several donors was observed for around 5% of naive CD4 clonotypes.

The germline V gene has CDR1 SGDLS and CDR2 YYNGEE. The CDR3 loop spans 14 amino acids. The ends were cut back, 9 bases at V and 4 bases at J, with 17 bases in the middle. This rearrangement joins TRBV9 to TRBJ1-3, with D perhaps TRBD1 (5 bases). This clonotype originated in a man aged 18 to 35 in good health. Some clones in this sample may be carry-over from other donors' samples. The sequencing input was naive CD4+ T cells from PBMCs. As to subset: CD45RA+ positively selected. In DNA form, the CDR3 reads TGTGCCACCAACGAAGGGACCGGAGGAAACACCATATATTTT. Translated: CATNEGTGGNTIYF.